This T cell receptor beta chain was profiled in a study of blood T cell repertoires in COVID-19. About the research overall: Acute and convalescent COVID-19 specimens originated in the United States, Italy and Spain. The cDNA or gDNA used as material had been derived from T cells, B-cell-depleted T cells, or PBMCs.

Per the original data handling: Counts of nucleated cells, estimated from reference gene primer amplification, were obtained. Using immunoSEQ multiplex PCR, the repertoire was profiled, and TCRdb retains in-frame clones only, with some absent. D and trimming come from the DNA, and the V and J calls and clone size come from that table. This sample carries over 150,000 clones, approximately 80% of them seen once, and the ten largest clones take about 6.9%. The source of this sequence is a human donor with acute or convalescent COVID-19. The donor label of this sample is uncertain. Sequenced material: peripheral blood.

CDR3 protein: CASSQLTGSSYEQYF. The DNA for the CDR3 is TGTGCCAGCAGCCAATTGACAGGGAGCTCCTACGAGCAGTACTTC. The V gene is TRBV7-8, the J gene TRBJ2-7, with 7 bases fitting TRBD1. The CDR3 extends over 15 amino acids. Germline V gene sequence: CDR1 SGHVS, CDR2 FQNEAQ. V gave up 5 bases and J gave up 0 bases; unmatched junction bases: 7.